Shown below are 19 T cell receptor beta chains from a single sample sequenced in a study of blood T cell repertoires in COVID-19. The table came from immunoSEQ multiplex PCR; TCRdb's copy has only in-frame clones and leaves some out. The top ten hold 2.7% of the sample, which has fewer than 70,000 clones, 80% to 90% seen once. Source material: peripheral blood. The receptor set was obtained from a man in his fifties with acute or convalescent COVID-19.

V and J are TRBV10-2 and TRBJ1-1; 8 bases fit TRBD1. J was trimmed by 4 bases and V by 1 base; bases with no gene match: 2. The CDR3 runs to 14 residues. Germline assignment: CDR1 WSHSY and CDR2 SAAADI. CDR3 region: CASSELQGVTEAFF. The DNA of the CDR3 is TGCGCCAGCAGTGAGTTACAGGGGGTCACTGAAGCTTTCTTT.

This clone appeared a single time. In DNA, the CDR3 is TGTGCCAGCAGCCCCCGCCGTTCCGGTAGCAGGGCCGGGGAGCTGTTTTTT. As protein: CASSPRRSGSRAGELFF. This chain connects TRBV9 to TRBJ2-2; D perhaps matches TRBD1 (5 bases). Germline CDR1 SGDLS, CDR2 YYNGEE. This CDR3 comprises 17 residues. The V gene lost 4 bases and the J gene lost 6 bases, with 22 bases spanning the gap.

The rearrangement joins TRBV5-6 to TRBJ2-7; 9 bases agree with TRBD2. Germline values: CDR1 SGHDT, CDR2 YYEEEE. The junction had 2 bases not matched to a gene; V was cut back by 2 bases and J by 2 bases. The CDR3 is 14 amino acids. The CDR3 sequence: CASSLAGGTYEQYV. In nucleotides, the CDR3 is TGTGCCAGCAGCTTAGCGGGAGGTACCTACGAGCAGTACGTC.

This chain connects TRBV7-9 to TRBJ2-4; 10 bases are shared with TRBD2. The V and J ends lost 5 bases and 0 bases, in that order; junction bases with no gene match: 13. Germline CDR1 SEHNR, CDR2 FQNEAQ (reference sequence). There are 19 residues in the CDR3. The CDR3 is CASSRALAGEFLAKNIQYF. In nucleotides, the CDR3 is TGTGCCAGCAGCAGAGCGCTAGCGGGAGAGTTCCTAGCCAAAAACATTCAGTACTTC. The entire variable domain, with the rest obtained from reference TRBV7-9 and TRBJ2-4, is as follows: DTGVSQNPRHKITKRGQNVTFRCDPISEHNRLYWYRQTLGQGPEFLTYFQNEAQLEKSRLLSDRFSAERPKGSFSTLEIQRTEQGDSAMYLCASSRALAGEFLAKNIQYFGAGTRLSVL.

The chain links TRBV6-2 or TRBV6-3 to TRBJ2-7; 11 nucleotides line up with TRBD2. Germline-derived CDR1 and CDR2 are MNHEY and SVGEGT. CDR3 length equals 17 residues. The V segment lost 4 bases and the J segment 2 bases; nucleotides outside the gene matches: 10. The CDR3 spells CASSFLPTSGEPYEQYV. CDR3 coding DNA: TGTGCCAGCAGTTTCCTACCGACTAGCGGGGAACCCTACGAGCAGTACGTC.

The chain uses TRBV2 and TRBJ2-2; D gene uncertain. The V end was cut by 3 bases, the J end by 6 bases, with 11 bases between. CDR3 length equals 14 residues. The germline V gene has CDR1 SNHLY and CDR2 FYNNEI. CDR3 amino acids: CASSDRQVPGELFF. The DNA for the CDR3 is TGTGCCAGCAGTGACAGGCAGGTTCCCGGGGAGCTGTTTTTT.

In its sample, this clone was seen once. The chain couples TRBV2 to TRBJ2-5; 7 positions agree with TRBD1. Unmatched junction bases numbered 9, after V lost 9 bases and J lost 2 bases. Germline values: CDR1 SNHLY, CDR2 FYNNEI. The CDR3 has 14 residues. The CDR3 here is CASQRQGRQETQYF. The CDR3 coding sequence is TGTGCCAGTCAGCGACAGGGTAGGCAAGAGACCCAGTACTTC.

The chain employs TRBV30 and TRBJ1-2, with D tentatively TRBD1 (6 bases). CDR3 length: 14 amino acids. Trimming left V 2 bases short and J 7 bases short, with 17 bases between. CDR1 GTSNPN and CDR2 SVGIG come from the germline V gene (reference sequence). The CDR3 bases are TGTGCCTGGAGTATGACGGACAGAACTGGTGGCTACACCTTC. The encoded protein is CAWSMTDRTGGYTF.

The chain has TRBV6-5 and TRBJ2-1, with 15 bases aligning to TRBD2. J was trimmed by 9 bases and V by 7 bases; bases with no gene match: 7. The germline V gene encodes CDR1 MNHEY and CDR2 SVGAGI. The CDR3 totals 15 residues. Written as DNA, the CDR3 is TGTGCCAGCACCATGCAGGGACTAGCGGGAGGTGAGCAGTTCTTC. Translating it yields CASTMQGLAGGEQFF.

The CDR3 DNA reads as TGTGCCAGCAGTGTCAGGGGTGCCTCCTACGAGCAGTACGTC. Its protein is CASSVRGASYEQYV. J is TRBJ2-7 and V is TRBV2, with D maybe TRBD1 (6 bases). V was cut by 4 bases and J by 0 bases, with 10 bases left in between. CDR1 and CDR2 (germline): SNHLY, FYNNEI. The CDR3 is 14 residues long.

This clone has only one observation. The chain combines TRBV7-2 with TRBJ1-2; maybe TRBD1 (5 bases). Germline lookup yields CDR1 SGHTA and CDR2 FQGNSA. The germline V and J ends were trimmed by 2 bases and 6 bases, with 19 bases remaining between them. The CDR3 contains 16 residues. The CDR3 DNA is TGTGCCAGCAGCTTATCTCTTAGTAGGGGTTCGAATGGCTACACCTTC. It translates to CASSLSLSRGSNGYTF. Using reference TRBV7-2 and TRBJ1-2 for the parts outside the CDR3, the full variable domain is GAGVSQSPSNKVTEKGKDVELRCDPISGHTALYWYRQSLGQGLEFLIYFQGNSAPDKSGLPSDRFSAERTGGSVSTLTIQRTQQEDSAVYLCASSLSLSRGSNGYTFGSGTRLTVV.

This clone showed up just once. This rearrangement joins TRBV6-6 to TRBJ2-7, with a weak D call TRBD2 (5 bases). This CDR3 has 15 residues. V was trimmed by 5 bases and J by 0 bases, leaving 14 bases between them. Germline-derived CDR1 and CDR2 are MNHNY and SVGAGI (reference sequence). CDR3 in DNA: TGTGCCAGCAGTGGTGGACTCATACTCTCCTACGAGCAGTACTTC. Translating gives CASSGGLILSYEQYF.

The chain couples TRBV4-2 to TRBJ1-1; TRBD1 matches 7 bases. The V segment lost 0 bases and the J segment 4 bases; nucleotides outside the gene matches: 8. The germline gives CDR1 LGHNA, CDR2 YNFKEQ. The CDR3 covers 16 residues. CDR3 DNA sequence: TGTGCCAGCAGCCAAGATTACAGGGGTAGTACCACTGAAGCTTTCTTT. Its protein is CASSQDYRGSTTEAFF.

J is TRBJ2-2 and V is TRBV5-4; TRBD2 agrees at 10 bases. This CDR3 contains 18 residues. In germline, CDR1 is SGHNT, CDR2 YYREEE (reference sequence). Germline trimming cut 4 bases from V and 2 bases from J; bases unmatched to any gene: 11. The CDR3 DNA sequence: TGTGCCAGCAGCCCAACCGGCGGACTAGCGGTAAACACCGGGGAGCTGTTTTTT. This gives the protein CASSPTGGLAVNTGELFF.

V gene TRBV4-2 combines with J gene TRBJ2-2; possible D gene TRBD2, 5 bases. The ends were cut back, 2 bases at V and 10 bases at J, with 14 bases in the middle. CDR1 is LGHNA and CDR2 is YNFKEQ in the germline V gene. The CDR3 runs 14 residues. This CDR3 is CASSQRWGAVELFF. The CDR3 region has the DNA TGTGCCAGCAGCCAACGGTGGGGAGCCGTGGAGCTGTTTTTT.

This sequence joins TRBV6-6 and TRBJ2-7, with a tentative D call TRBD1 (5 bases). Germline CDR1 reads MNHNY; CDR2 reads SVGAGI (reference sequence). The CDR3 is 13 residues long. V lost 4 bases and J lost 5, with 12 bases in between. The CDR3 nucleotides read TGTGCCAGCAGTTTGATACCAGGGCACGAGCAGTACGTC. It is translated as CASSLIPGHEQYV.

The V gene is TRBV5-1, the J gene TRBJ1-2, with 9 bases lining up with TRBD1. Germline lookup yields CDR1 SGHRS and CDR2 YFSETQ. This CDR3 has 13 amino acids. The J segment lost 6 bases and the V segment lost 4 bases, leaving 4 bases of the junction unmatched. The CDR3 coding sequence is TGCGCCAGCAGCCAGGACAGGGGCAATGGCTACACCTTC. It yields the protein CASSQDRGNGYTF.

V and J are TRBV27 and TRBJ1-2, with unresolved D. The CDR3 sequence is 17 residues long. Germline V CDR1 and CDR2: MNHEY, SMNVEV (reference sequence). V was trimmed by 2 bases and J by 6 bases, leaving 22 bases between them. The CDR3 spells CASSLLSARRLLNGYTF. The CDR3 nucleotides are TGTGCCAGCAGTTTACTATCCGCCAGAAGACTTTTAAATGGCTACACCTTC.

This chain joins TRBV11-2 and TRBJ1-1; perhaps TRBD1 as D (5 bases). V lost 1 base and J lost 7, with 10 bases in between. This CDR3 has 13 amino acids. Germline V CDR1 and CDR2: SGHAT, FQNNGV. CDR3 sequence reads: CASSLVSTGEAFF. CDR3 DNA sequence: TGTGCCAGCAGCTTAGTAAGCACAGGTGAAGCTTTCTTT.